What follows are 27 T cell receptor beta chains derived from one specimen sequenced in a study of blood T cell repertoires in COVID-19. TCRdb's copy holds only in-frame clones and misses some; the assay was immunoSEQ multiplex PCR. The table includes approximately 240,000 clones, about 80% detected once. Material: peripheral blood. Receptors were obtained from a young woman who had recovered from COVID-19.

This chain joins TRBV28 and TRBJ2-6; TRBD1 agrees at 7 bases. The CDR3 is 19 amino acids. Germline assignment: CDR1 MDHEN and CDR2 SYDVKM. V was pared by 4 bases and J by 0 bases, with 12 bases of the junction left unmatched. As DNA, the CDR3 is TGTGCCAGCAGTTCACCTACCGGGACAGTGTTCTCTGGGGCCAACGTCCTGACTTTC. It yields the protein CASSSPTGTVFSGANVLTF. Looking up the rest from reference TRBV28 and TRBJ2-6 gives the full variable domain: DVKVTQSSRYLVKRTGEKVFLECVQDMDHENMFWYRQDPGLGLRLIYFSYDVKMKEKGDIPEGYSVSREKKERFSLILESASTNQTSMYLCASSSPTGTVFSGANVLTFGAGSRLTVL.

This clone has only one observation. The rearrangement joins TRBV27 to TRBJ2-3; the match to TRBD2 covers 9 bases. Germline V CDR1 and CDR2: MNHEY, SMNVEV (reference sequence). The CDR3 has 17 residues. V lost 3 bases and J lost 6; bases outside the gene matches: 13. For the CDR3, the DNA is TGTGCCAGCAGTTTCGTTCGTAGCGGGAGTGCATCGGATACGCAGTATTTT. Translated, it gives CASSFVRSGSASDTQYF.

This sequence joins TRBV5-4 and TRBJ2-3; D is possibly TRBD1 (6 bases). This CDR3 is 16 amino acids long. The germline CDR1 and CDR2 sequences are SGHNT and YYREEE (reference sequence). V lost 1 base to trimming and J lost 2 bases, with 14 bases between them. Here the CDR3 reads CASSLNLDRNTDTQYF. CDR3 DNA sequence: TGTGCCAGCAGCTTGAATTTAGACAGGAACACAGATACGCAGTATTTT. Full variable domain (missing parts from reference TRBV5-4 and TRBJ2-3): ETGVTQSPTHLIKTRGQQVTLRCSSQSGHNTVSWYQQALGQGPQFIFQYYREEENGRGNFPPRFSGLQFPNYSSELNVNALELDDSALYLCASSLNLDRNTDTQYFGPGTRLTVL.

The sample holds one count of this clone. V and J are TRBV9 and TRBJ2-7; the match to TRBD2 covers 8 bases. V trimming: 0 bases; J trimming: 2 bases; junction bases outside the gene matches: 10. CDR1 is SGDLS, CDR2 YYNGEE, per germline. This CDR3 spans 17 amino acids. CDR3 in amino acids: CASSVDPREGRPYEQYF. DNA for the CDR3: TGTGCCAGCAGCGTAGACCCCCGGGAGGGTAGACCCTACGAGCAGTACTTC.

This chain uses TRBV4-2 with TRBJ2-7, with TRBD1 matching over 12 bases. Germline-derived CDR1 and CDR2 are LGHNA and YNFKEQ. The CDR3 is 16 residues long. V trimming: 0 bases; J trimming: 1 base; junction bases outside the gene matches: 1. CDR3 loop: CASSQEGQGASYEQYF. In nucleotides, the CDR3 is TGTGCCAGCAGCCAAGAGGGACAGGGGGCTTCCTACGAGCAGTACTTC.

This clone was recorded at least ten times. The V and J genes are TRBV6-4 and TRBJ2-3; D unresolved. CDR1 MRHNA and CDR2 SNTAGT come from the germline V gene. The CDR3 loop spans 13 amino acids. V was cut by 4 bases and J by 1 base, with 6 bases left in between. DNA of the CDR3: TGTGCCAGCAGTGTTTCGGGCACAGATACGCAGTATTTT. This encodes CASSVSGTDTQYF.

This clone was found once. V and J are TRBV10-3 and TRBJ2-3; 7 bases map to TRBD2. V was clipped by 6 bases and J by 5 bases; unmatched bases: 14. The CDR3 consists of 16 residues. Germline CDR1 and CDR2: ENHRY and SYGVKD. The CDR3 protein is CAIRSFGAGPGDTQYF. CDR3 bases: TGTGCCATCAGATCCTTTGGAGCGGGGCCGGGAGATACGCAGTATTTT.

V gene TRBV5-4 combines with J gene TRBJ2-1; 11 nucleotides line up with TRBD2. Germline V gives CDR1 SGHNT, CDR2 YYREEE (reference sequence). This CDR3 is 15 amino acids long. Trimming at V came to 0 bases and at J to 8 bases, leaving 4 bases not matched to a gene. The CDR3 sequence is CASSLATSGRYEQFF. As DNA, the CDR3 is TGTGCCAGCAGCTTGGCTACTAGCGGGAGATATGAGCAGTTCTTC.

The chain uses TRBV28 and TRBJ2-3; D may be TRBD1 (8 bases). Trimming took 6 bases from V and 9 from J, leaving 13 bases between them. This CDR3 has 12 amino acids. Germline-derived CDR1 and CDR2 are MDHEN and SYDVKM. CDR3 amino acids: CASRPQGGTQYF. DNA for the CDR3: TGTGCCAGCAGACCACAGGGGGGGACGCAGTATTTT. Combining the CDR3 with reference TRBV28 and TRBJ2-3 gives the whole variable domain DVKVTQSSRYLVKRTGEKVFLECVQDMDHENMFWYRQDPGLGLRLIYFSYDVKMKEKGDIPEGYSVSREKKERFSLILESASTNQTSMYLCASRPQGGTQYFGPGTRLTVL.

The genes are TRBV13 and TRBJ2-3; 8 nucleotides match TRBD2. Germline V lookup: CDR1 PRHDT, CDR2 FYEKMQ (reference sequence). The CDR3 is made up of 14 amino acids. V lost 4 bases and J lost 4; bases outside the gene matches: 4. The CDR3 sequence is CASSSGGVADTQYF. CDR3 sequence (DNA): TGTGCCAGCAGCTCGGGAGGGGTTGCAGATACGCAGTATTTT.

In DNA, the CDR3 is TGTGCCAGCAGACGGTCGCTTACTCAAGAGACCCAGTACTTC. Its protein is CASRRSLTQETQYF. The chain joins TRBV28 to TRBJ2-5; D not certain. The CDR3 runs to 14 residues. With 6 bases removed from V and 2 bases from J, the gap between germline ends came to 13 bases. The germline V gene encodes CDR1 MDHEN and CDR2 SYDVKM.

The chain recombines TRBV28 with TRBJ2-5; 14 bases are a match to TRBD2. Germline V lookup: CDR1 MDHEN, CDR2 SYDVKM. Losses at the gene ends were 4 bases for V and 3 bases for J; bases not matched to a gene: 10. The CDR3 contains 18 residues. In DNA, the CDR3 is TGTGCCAGCAGTTCCGGGACTAGCGGGAGTTATGGTAAAGAGACCCAGTACTTC. Its translation: CASSSGTSGSYGKETQYF.

V is TRBV21-1 and J is TRBJ1-1. TRBV21-1 is given as a pseudogene. The CDR3 totals 15 residues. CDR3 sequence reads: CASSGPGRVNTEAFF. The CDR3, as DNA: TGTGCCAGCAGCGGTCCGGGGAGAGTGAACACTGAAGCTTTCTTT.

Written as DNA, the CDR3 is TGTGCCAGCAGTTTCCACATTACAGATACGCAGTATTTT. Translated, it gives CASSFHITDTQYF. The rearrangement joins TRBV27 to TRBJ2-3; D is ambiguous. The CDR3 totals 13 residues. Germline V gene lookup returns CDR1 MNHEY and CDR2 SMNVEV (reference sequence). The ends were cut back, 3 bases at V and 3 bases at J, with 7 bases in the middle.

Here the CDR3 DNA reads TGTGCCAGCAGCTTAACCGACTACTACAATGAGCAGTTCTTC. It specifies CASSLTDYYNEQFF. This chain joins TRBV7-3 and TRBJ2-1; D possibly corresponds to TRBD2 (5 bases). Germline V CDR1 and CDR2: SGHTA, FQGTGA. Trimming stripped 0 bases from V and 3 bases from J, with 6 bases between. The CDR3 extends over 14 amino acids.

J is TRBJ2-1 and V is TRBV12-1; TRBD1 is the table's D call and was not checked against the DNA. TRBV12-1 is flagged as a pseudogene. The CDR3 has 15 amino acids. CDR3 protein: CASSATGSSYNEQFF. The CDR3 bases are TGTGCCAGCAGCGCTACAGGAAGCTCCTACAATGAGCAGTTCTTC.

The V and J genes are TRBV10-3 and TRBJ2-1; D gene uncertain. Trimming shortened V by 4 bases and J by 7 bases, and 11 bases separated the two germline ends. The CDR3 runs 13 residues. Germline CDR1 ENHRY, CDR2 SYGVKD. The CDR3 is CAISALLPNEQFF. In nucleotides, the CDR3 is TGTGCCATCAGTGCACTCCTCCCGAATGAGCAGTTCTTC.

The genes are TRBV6-6 and TRBJ2-2; 10 bases map to TRBD1. Per germline, CDR1 MNHNY and CDR2 SVGAGI (reference sequence). This CDR3 is 17 amino acids long. J was trimmed by 5 bases and V by 5 bases; bases with no gene match: 11. The CDR3 here is CASSPRGTGATTGELFF. DNA of the CDR3: TGTGCCAGCAGTCCTCGGGGGACAGGGGCGACGACCGGGGAGCTGTTTTTT.

This clone was found once. At one boundary the junction diverges from the germline segment, which might be a read error. This chain connects TRBV7-2 to TRBJ1-5, with unresolved D. CDR1 is SGHTA, CDR2 FQGNSA, per germline. The CDR3 extends over 13 amino acids. CDR3: CASSLENEASRNF. CDR3 sequence (DNA): TGTGCCAGCAGCTTAGAGAACGAGGCCTCGCGGAATTTT.

The rearrangement joins TRBV18 to TRBJ2-2; TRBD2 is a possible D gene (6 bases). The V and J ends lost 2 bases and 2 bases respectively, with 9 bases between them. Germline V gene lookup returns CDR1 KGHSH and CDR2 LQKENI. The CDR3 covers 15 residues. The CDR3 is CASSPRTTNTGELFF. The CDR3 DNA reads TGTGCCAGCTCACCAAGGACTACAAACACCGGGGAGCTGTTTTTT. The complete variable domain, with remaining parts taken from reference TRBV18 and TRBJ2-2, reads NAGVMQNPRHLVRRRGQEARLRCSPMKGHSHVYWYRQLPEEGLKFMVYLQKENIIDESGMPKERFSAEFPKEGPSILRIQQVVRGDSAAYFCASSPRTTNTGELFFGEGSRLTVL.

CDR3 sequence: CASRSDRGHSFF. In DNA form, the CDR3 reads TGTGCCAGCAGATCTGACAGGGGGCACTCTTTCTTT. The gene calls are TRBV5-4 and TRBJ1-1, with 10 bases aligning to TRBD1. Germline CDR1 reads SGHNT; CDR2 reads YYREEE (reference sequence). This CDR3 is 12 amino acids long. Unmatched junction bases numbered 7, after V lost 5 bases and J lost 12 bases.

This sequence joins TRBV5-1 and TRBJ2-2; D perhaps matches TRBD2 (6 bases). V was shortened by 4 bases and J by 0 bases, with 10 bases between the two germline ends. CDR1 SGHRS and CDR2 YFSETQ come from the germline V gene. The CDR3 is 15 amino acids. This CDR3 reads CASSVSGTNTGELFF. For the CDR3, the DNA is TGCGCCAGCAGCGTTAGCGGAACGAACACCGGGGAGCTGTTTTTT. The full variable domain, completed using reference TRBV5-1 and TRBJ2-2, is KAGVTQTPRYLIKTRGQQVTLSCSPISGHRSVSWYQQTPGQGLQFLFEYFSETQRNKGNFPGRFSGRQFSNSRSEMNVSTLELGDSALYLCASSVSGTNTGELFFGEGSRLTVL.

The V gene is TRBV5-5, the J gene TRBJ1-2; TRBD1 aligns across 10 bases. The CDR3 runs to 14 residues. Germline V gene sequence: CDR1 SGHKS, CDR2 YYEKEE (reference sequence). V shed 4 bases and J 8 bases; nucleotides not matched to a gene: 8. The CDR3 coding sequence is TGTGCCAGCAGCCTCCGAGGGACAGGGGAGGGCTACACCTTC. Its protein product is CASSLRGTGEGYTF.

The sample holds a few counts of this clone. The chain links TRBV4-1 to TRBJ1-5; 10 bases map to TRBD1. Germline-derived CDR1 and CDR2 are MGHRA and YSYEKL. Losses at the gene ends were 4 bases for V and 2 bases for J; bases not matched to a gene: 5. This CDR3 is 16 amino acids long. This CDR3 reads CASSLGQGGGNQPQHF. The DNA for the CDR3 is TGCGCCAGCAGCCTCGGACAGGGGGGTGGCAATCAGCCCCAGCATTTT.

J is TRBJ2-2 and V is TRBV6-4; 8 positions agree with TRBD1. Germline trimming cut 4 bases from V and 6 bases from J; bases unmatched to any gene: 10. The germline V gene has CDR1 MRHNA and CDR2 SNTAGT. This CDR3 region has 16 residues. Here the CDR3 reads CASSVAPGQGSGELFF. Here the CDR3 DNA reads TGTGCCAGCAGTGTGGCTCCCGGACAGGGTTCCGGGGAGCTGTTTTTT.

The V gene is TRBV5-4, the J gene TRBJ2-7; TRBD1 might be the D (6 bases). Deletions cut 2 bases from V and 6 bases from J, with 15 bases between. Looked up from germline, CDR1 is SGHNT and CDR2 is YYREEE (reference sequence). CDR3 length: 14 amino acids. The CDR3 region is CASSFFQGSSEQYF. CDR3 nucleotide sequence: TGTGCCAGCAGCTTCTTTCAGGGGTCTAGCGAGCAGTACTTC.

This sequence joins TRBV12-2 and TRBJ2-2; the D call in the table, TRBD2, was not verified against the DNA. TRBV12-2 is termed a pseudogene. The CDR3 is 19 amino acids. The CDR3 region is CASRLPGLAGESDTGELFF. Written as DNA, the CDR3 is TGTGCAAGTCGCTTGCCGGGACTAGCGGGAGAATCAGACACCGGGGAGCTGTTTTTT.